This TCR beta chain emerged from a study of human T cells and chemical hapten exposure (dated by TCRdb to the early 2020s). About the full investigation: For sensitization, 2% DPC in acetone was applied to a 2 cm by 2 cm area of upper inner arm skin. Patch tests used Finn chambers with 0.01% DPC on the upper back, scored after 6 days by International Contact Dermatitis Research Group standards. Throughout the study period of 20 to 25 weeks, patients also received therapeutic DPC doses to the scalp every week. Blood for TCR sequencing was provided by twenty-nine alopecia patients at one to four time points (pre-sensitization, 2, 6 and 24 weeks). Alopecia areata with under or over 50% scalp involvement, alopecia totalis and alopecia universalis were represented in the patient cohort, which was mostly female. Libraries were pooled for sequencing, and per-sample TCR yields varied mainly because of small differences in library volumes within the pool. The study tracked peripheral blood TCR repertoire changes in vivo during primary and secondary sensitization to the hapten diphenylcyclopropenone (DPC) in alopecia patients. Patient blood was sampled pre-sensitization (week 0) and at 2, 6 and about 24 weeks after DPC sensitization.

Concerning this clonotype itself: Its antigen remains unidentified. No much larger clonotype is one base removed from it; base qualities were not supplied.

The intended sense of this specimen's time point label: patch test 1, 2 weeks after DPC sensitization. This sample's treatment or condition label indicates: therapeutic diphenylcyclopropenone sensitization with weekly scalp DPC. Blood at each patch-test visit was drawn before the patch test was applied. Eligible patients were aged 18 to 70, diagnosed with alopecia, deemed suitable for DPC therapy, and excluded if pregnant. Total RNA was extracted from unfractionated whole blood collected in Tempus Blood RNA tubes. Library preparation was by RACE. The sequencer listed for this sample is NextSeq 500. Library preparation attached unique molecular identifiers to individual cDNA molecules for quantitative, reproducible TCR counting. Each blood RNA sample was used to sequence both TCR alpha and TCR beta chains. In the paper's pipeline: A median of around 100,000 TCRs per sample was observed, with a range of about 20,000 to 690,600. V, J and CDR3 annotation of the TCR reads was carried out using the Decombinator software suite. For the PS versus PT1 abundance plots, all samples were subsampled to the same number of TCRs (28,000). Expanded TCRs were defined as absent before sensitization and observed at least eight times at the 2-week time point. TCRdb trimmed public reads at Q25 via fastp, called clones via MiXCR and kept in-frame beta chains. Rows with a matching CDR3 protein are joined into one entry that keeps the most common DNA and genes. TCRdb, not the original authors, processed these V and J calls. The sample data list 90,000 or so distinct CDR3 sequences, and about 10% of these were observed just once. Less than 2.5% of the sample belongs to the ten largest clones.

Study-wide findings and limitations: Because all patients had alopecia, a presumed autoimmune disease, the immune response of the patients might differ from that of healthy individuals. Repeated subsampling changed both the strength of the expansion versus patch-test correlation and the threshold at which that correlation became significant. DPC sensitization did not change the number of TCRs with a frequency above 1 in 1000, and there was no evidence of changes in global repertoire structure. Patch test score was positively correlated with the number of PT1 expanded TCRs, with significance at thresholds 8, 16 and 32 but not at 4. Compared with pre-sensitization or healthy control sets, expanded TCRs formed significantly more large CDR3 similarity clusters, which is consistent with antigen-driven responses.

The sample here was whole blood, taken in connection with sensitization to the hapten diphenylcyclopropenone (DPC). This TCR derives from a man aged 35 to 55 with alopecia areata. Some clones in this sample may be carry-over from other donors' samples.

The base sequence is TGCAGCGGACGGGACTTACGTGGGCAGTACTTC. Its protein is CSGRDLRGQYF. The rearrangement combines TRBV29-1 with TRBJ2-7; TRBD2 is possibly the D segment (6 matching bases). Trimming at the junction amounts to 7 bases on V and 9 bases on J, and the germline ends lie 16 bases apart. CDR1 and CDR2 are drawn from the germline V gene: SQVTM, ANQGSEA. The CDR3 spans 11 residues, from the cysteine through the phenylalanine. Only the CDR3 part of the read is kept: 33 bases, read in frame from the first base.